The clone carrying this TCR beta chain was recorded at least ten times. What it recognizes is unknown. A much larger clonotype is one base distant, so this may be a read error. The data stem from a study of Graves' ophthalmopathy and Graves' hyperthyroidism. As for the study in general: Peripheral blood was obtained at first diagnosis, ahead of any treatment. Study-wide points: A majority of expanded thyroid clonotypes exceeding 0.001 frequency were likewise present in blood.

RNA transcripts were the source from which TCR beta CDR3 regions were amplified. Amplification began with first-round RT-PCR using HTBI primers, then second-round multiplex PCR was performed. One entry per CDR3 protein results from TCRdb running MiXCR on the multiplex PCR reads. The table has about 220,000 distinct CDR3 sequences, roughly a fifth seen once. The germline CDR1 and CDR2 sequences are MNHEY and SMNVEV (reference sequence). V was shortened by 2 bases and J by 4 bases, with 2 bases between the two germline ends. The CDR3 has 11 residues. No donor had other autoimmune disease, uncontrolled infection, pregnancy or lactation.

This clonotype originated in a woman between 50 and 59 years old with Graves' ophthalmopathy. The chain carries TRBV27 and TRBJ1-2; D remains ambiguous. The specimen was peripheral blood. The CDR3 protein is CASSLTYGYTF. The CDR3 region has the DNA TGTGCCAGCAGTTTAACCTATGGCTACACCTTC.